Listed below are T cell receptor beta chains from one sample, sequenced in a study of shared clonotypes between healthy human individuals. This table comes from immunoSEQ multiplex PCR, and its TCRdb copy is limited to in-frame clones, with some not included. The sample lists about 960,000 clones, about three quarters occurring once. Sample: memory CD4+ T cells sorted from blood. These receptors originate from a young man in good health. Each CDR3 is given with its conserved first and last residue. Fields, in order: J gene, clone size, V gene, D gene, CDR3 protein, CDR3 DNA. The D gene is left open where the match is weak. Only part of the rows carry a size: once, few, many, or a class if the clone is expanded.

TRBJ2-6,-,TRBV5-1,TRBD2,CASSRTSGRSSGANVLTF,TGCGCCAGCAGCCGTACTAGCGGAAGAAGCTCTGGGGCCAACGTCCTGACTTTC
TRBJ1-4,-,TRBV6-1,-,CASSAVGQAWEKLFF,TGTGCCAGCAGTGCCGTGGGGCAGGCTTGGGAAAAACTGTTTTTT
TRBJ2-2,-,TRBV4-3,TRBD1,CASSQADRGQAGELFF,TGCGCCAGCAGCCAAGCAGACAGGGGGCAAGCCGGGGAGCTGTTTTTT
TRBJ2-1,-,TRBV4-1,TRBD2,CASSQDWGTSGNNEQFF,TGCGCCAGCAGCCAAGATTGGGGTACTAGCGGGAACAATGAGCAGTTCTTC
TRBJ1-3,-,TRBV11-2,-,CASSPSRGNTIYF,TGTGCCAGCAGCCCCAGTCGTGGAAACACCATATATTTT
TRBJ1-3,-,TRBV4-2,TRBD1,CASSRGTDSGNTIYF,TGTGCCAGCAGCCGCGGGACAGACTCTGGAAACACCATATATTTT
TRBJ2-2,-,TRBV21-1,-,CASSHWGGRVEPIPNTGELFF,TGTGCCAGCAGCCACTGGGGTGGCAGGGTGGAACCAATACCGAACACCGGGGAGCTGTTTTTT
TRBJ1-6,once,TRBV7-2,TRBD1,CASSMTGSSYNSPLHF,TGTGCCAGCAGCATGACAGGGAGCTCCTATAATTCACCCCTCCACTTT
TRBJ2-5,-,TRBV7-7,-,CASSLGASGTQGETQYF,TGTGCTAGCAGCTTAGGTGCGAGCGGAACACAGGGAGAGACCCAGTACTTC
TRBJ2-3,-,TRBV7-2,-,CASVRNSGGGTQYF,TGTGCCAGCGTTCGTAATTCAGGTGGGGGTACGCAGTATTTT
TRBJ1-2,-,TRBV4-1,-,CASSQPGRGSNYGYTF,TGCGCCAGCAGCCAACCCGGGCGGGGGAGTAACTATGGCTACACCTTC
TRBJ1-6,few,TRBV27,-,CASGTGYSPLHF,TGTGCCAGCGGAACAGGGTATTCACCCCTCCACTTT
TRBJ2-2,many,TRBV18,-,CASSPRQTNTGELFF,TGTGCCAGCTCACCACGACAGACAAACACCGGGGAGCTGTTTTTT
TRBJ1-1,few,TRBV30,TRBD1,CAWSVSGGHTEAFF,TGTGCCTGGAGTGTCTCAGGGGGTCACACTGAAGCTTTCTTT
TRBJ2-5,-,TRBV7-2,TRBD1,CASSLDRTQETQYF,TGTGCCAGCAGCTTGGACAGGACGCAAGAGACCCAGTACTTC
TRBJ2-1,-,TRBV30,-,CAWSVQFFPYNEQFF,TGTGCCTGGAGTGTACAGTTTTTTCCTTACAATGAGCAGTTCTTC
TRBJ2-5,-,TRBV18,-,CASSPVGRETQYF,TGTGCCAGCTCACCAGTCGGGCGAGAGACCCAGTACTTC
TRBJ2-2,-,TRBV6-6,-,CASSYSGQNTGELFF,TGTGCCAGCAGTTACTCGGGACAGAACACCGGGGAGCTGTTTTTT
TRBJ1-5,-,TRBV27,-,CASSLAGSNQPQHF,TGTGCCAGCAGTTTGGCGGGAAGCAATCAGCCCCAGCATTTT
TRBJ2-3,-,TRBV5-1,-,CASSLAAGTSTDTQYF,TGCGCCAGCAGCTTGGCAGCAGGGACTAGCACAGATACGCAGTATTTT
TRBJ1-1,-,TRBV6-6,TRBD1,CASSSSTGATEAFF,TGTGCCAGCAGTTCTAGTACAGGGGCCACTGAAGCTTTCTTT
TRBJ2-7,-,TRBV7-7,TRBD1,CASSLAQGAGEQYF,TGTGCTAGCAGCTTAGCACAGGGGGCCGGCGAGCAGTACTTC
TRBJ1-4,few,TRBV9,-,CASSVGPLGNEKLFF,TGTGCCAGCAGCGTAGGACCCTTAGGTAATGAAAAACTGTTTTTT
TRBJ2-7,-,TRBV5-1,-,CASSPKTSLGEQYF,TGCGCCAGCAGCCCCAAGACTAGTCTGGGCGAGCAGTACTTC
TRBJ2-7,-,TRBV30,TRBD1,CAWSVRAGGRGEQYF,TGTGCCTGGAGTGTACGGGCAGGGGGCCGAGGCGAGCAGTACTTC
TRBJ1-1,-,TRBV7-6,-,CASSLMSEGHTEAFF,TGTGCCAGCAGCTTAATGTCGGAAGGGCACACTGAAGCTTTCTTT
TRBJ2-1,-,TRBV7-2,TRBD1,CASSLGQGAYNEQFF,TGTGCCAGCAGCTTGGGACAGGGGGCCTACAATGAGCAGTTCTTC
TRBJ1-6,-,TRBV6-6,-,CASSMGGTLHF,TGTGCCAGCAGCATGGGTGGAACCCTCCACTTT
TRBJ1-1,-,TRBV2,-,CASRRMNTEAFF,TGTGCCAGCCGTCGGATGAACACTGAAGCTTTCTTT
TRBJ1-1,-,TRBV29-1,-,CSVKTGNTEAFF,TGCAGCGTCAAAACAGGGAACACTGAAGCTTTCTTT
TRBJ2-1,once,TRBV7-2,TRBD2,CASSLARASGYNEQFF,TGTGCCAGCAGCTTAGCCCGGGCTAGCGGCTACAATGAGCAGTTCTTC
TRBJ1-1,-,TRBV10-3,TRBD1,CAIRGDSQTGAFF,TGTGCCATCAGGGGGGACAGTCAAACCGGGGCTTTCTTT
TRBJ1-1,few,TRBV19,-,CASSIRVNTEAFF,TGTGCCAGTAGTATAAGGGTAAACACTGAAGCTTTCTTT
TRBJ2-3,-,TRBV6-1,-,CASRDYNYRTDTQYF,TGTGCCAGCAGGGACTACAATTACCGCACAGATACGCAGTATTTT
TRBJ2-4,-,TRBV6-4,-,CASSDNLGLQYF,TGTGCCAGCAGTGACAATCTAGGGCTACAGTACTTC
TRBJ1-6,-,TRBV5-8,-,CASSLRQSYNSPLHF,TGTGCCAGCAGCTTAAGACAGAGTTATAATTCACCCCTCCACTTT
TRBJ1-1,-,TRBV28,TRBD1,CASSGTGGLRTEAFF,TGTGCCAGCAGTGGGACAGGGGGCTTACGCACTGAAGCTTTCTTT
TRBJ1-1,many,TRBV5-4,-,CASSPRQSLNTEAFF,TGTGCCAGCAGCCCGAGACAGTCCTTGAACACTGAAGCTTTCTTT
TRBJ2-1,-,TRBV10-3,TRBD2,CAISETGLAANNEQFF,TGTGCCATCAGTGAAACGGGACTAGCGGCCAACAATGAGCAGTTCTTC
TRBJ2-1,once,TRBV5-4,-,CASSASREQFF,TGTGCCAGCAGCGCTTCACGGGAGCAGTTCTTC
TRBJ1-5,-,TRBV6-5,TRBD1,CASSYAQGGNQPQHF,TGTGCCAGCAGTTACGCACAGGGGGGCAATCAGCCCCAGCATTTT
TRBJ2-4,-,TRBV15,TRBD1,CATSRRGQGEPKNIQYF,TGTGCCACCAGCAGGCGAGGACAGGGAGAGCCCAAAAACATTCAGTACTTC
TRBJ2-7,few,TRBV21-1,-,CASSLGLAGGPLRYEQYF,TGTGCCAGCAGCCTGGGACTAGCGGGGGGGCCCCTCCGCTACGAGCAGTACTTC